This T cell receptor (beta chain) comes out of a study of tumor-infiltrating lymphocytes in localized non-small cell lung cancer. About the study: Tumor tissue and non-adjacent uninvolved lung came from each patient. Study outcomes and limitations: Each assay used a separate piece of the same tissue.

Data came from immunoSEQ multiplex PCR; TCRdb stores just in-frame clones and leaves some out. The sample includes 6,400 or so clones, 71% of them seen just once. This CDR3 spans 15 amino acids. Trimming took 4 bases from V and 5 from J; bases not matched to a gene: 4. The germline gives CDR1 SGDLS, CDR2 YYNGEE. Worth noting for this clone: As yet, its antigen is unknown.

The sample comprised uninvolved lung tissue not adjacent to the tumor. This sequence was found in a human donor with non-small cell lung cancer. The gene calls are TRBV9 and TRBJ2-5, with 14 bases matching TRBD2. Written as DNA, the CDR3 is TGTGCCAGCAGCAGACTAGCGGGAGGGCGGGAGACCCAGTACTTC. Translated: CASSRLAGGRETQYF.